Listed below are T cell receptor beta chains from one sample, sequenced in a study of T cells in Graves' hyperthyroidism and ophthalmopathy. TCRdb passed the multiplex PCR reads through MiXCR, listing each CDR3 protein once. The sample lists hundreds of thousands of distinct CDR3 sequences, approximately 19% seen once, with about a sixth in the top ten. Sequenced sample: blood. These receptors were taken from a woman between 50 and 59 years old with Graves' hyperthyroidism that later progressed to Graves' ophthalmopathy. The conserved cysteine and the conserved F or W are not part of the CDR3 here. The D gene is left open where the match is weak.

d_call j_call v_call cdr3_aa
TRBD1 TRBJ2-5 TRBV7-2 ASSLGTGAPRRETQY
TRBD1 TRBJ2-3 TRBV25-1 ASSDPARQGGRTDTQY
TRBD2 TRBJ2-5 TRBV7-3 ASSVTSGGQETQY
NA TRBJ1-4 TRBV6-1 ASSEVEGREKLF
TRBD1 TRBJ2-7 TRBV5-1 ASTAGTGGSYEQY
NA TRBJ1-3 TRBV19 ASSIGGTTRSGNTIY
TRBD1 TRBJ2-5 TRBV7-3 ASSYGQGGGETQY
TRBD1 TRBJ1-1 TRBV18 GSAGKTGSTTEAF
NA TRBJ2-1 TRBV20-1 SSTNRQYNEQF
NA TRBJ1-2 TRBV5-1 ASRKEGNYGYT
NA TRBJ1-5 TRBV6-6 ASSYSLRARGSNQPQH
TRBD2 TRBJ2-3 TRBV6-1 ASSDPAGGSDTQY
NA TRBJ1-1 TRBV4-1 ASSQNPGGRGTEAF
NA TRBJ1-1 TRBV12-3/TRBV12-4 ASHRRRGTEAF
NA TRBJ1-1 TRBV6-1 ASRKELRVGEAF
NA TRBJ1-1 TRBV5-1 ASSLAGQGNTEAF
NA TRBJ2-2 TRBV29-1 SARSSRATGELF
NA TRBJ1-1 TRBV28 ASRSYSGGTRNAEAF
NA TRBJ2-2 TRBV20-1 SAKGTDNTGELF
NA TRBJ2-7 TRBV4-2 ASSQREDYPDYEQY
NA TRBJ2-1 TRBV4-1 ASSQEHPGLDYNEQF
NA TRBJ1-2 TRBV7-2 ASSPRTNQGGYT
NA TRBJ2-5 TRBV3-1 ASSRVRGQETQY
TRBD1 TRBJ2-1 TRBV19 ASSPGRDRGWYEQF
TRBD1 TRBJ1-5 TRBV12-3/TRBV12-4 ASSPGTVSNQPQH
NA TRBJ2-7 TRBV27 ASRRQGGGFYEQY
TRBD1 TRBJ2-5 TRBV27 ASQSLQGARETQY
TRBD1 TRBJ1-3 TRBV6-1 ASSVLSGSQGASGNTIY
NA TRBJ1-5 TRBV12-3/TRBV12-4 ASSLVEGANQPQH
TRBD2 TRBJ2-5 TRBV2 ASSALAGGPGETQY
NA TRBJ1-1 TRBV3-1 ASSQVQGHTEAF
TRBD1 TRBJ2-2 TRBV6-2/TRBV6-3 ASSYTGGVTGELF
NA TRBJ2-5 TRBV11-2 ASRPEGLETQY
NA TRBJ1-2 TRBV12-3/TRBV12-4 ASSLGPFYGYT
NA TRBJ1-5 TRBV6-2/TRBV6-3 ASSYSSKQPQH
NA TRBJ1-1 TRBV10-3 AISLDGSSAF
NA TRBJ1-4 TRBV6-1 ASSRDRLNEKLF
NA TRBJ1-2 TRBV7-9 ASSTRRDAYT
TRBD1 TRBJ1-5 TRBV5-1 ASSLGGGGQPQH
NA TRBJ1-5 TRBV7-2 ASSARGGMGNQPQH
NA TRBJ2-7 TRBV7-9 ASSPQGGFYEQY